The next 13 T cell receptor beta chains were all read from a single sample in a study of blood T cell repertoires in COVID-19. Profiled with immunoSEQ multiplex PCR; TCRdb holds only in-frame clones, not every one. The data hold 150,000 to 200,000 clones, with approximately 86% observed a single time. Material: peripheral blood. The source is a man aged 70 or older with acute or convalescent COVID-19.

This chain joins TRBV27 and TRBJ2-3, with D possibly TRBD1 on 6 matching bases. The CDR3 covers 15 residues. From germline, CDR1 is MNHEY and CDR2 SMNVEV (reference sequence). V was trimmed by 5 bases and J by 5 bases, leaving 17 bases between them. CDR3 coding DNA: TGTGCCAGCAGTCGGACAGTTCCCGAGTTAGATACGCAGTATTTT. It translates to CASSRTVPELDTQYF.

The rearrangement joins TRBV24-1 to TRBJ2-5; D is possibly TRBD2 (6 bases). V was clipped by 4 bases and J by 4 bases, with 15 bases between them. This CDR3 is 15 amino acids long. From germline, CDR1 is KGHDR and CDR2 SFDVKD. The CDR3 loop is CATSDPGTPGETQYF. CDR3 nucleotides: TGTGCCACCAGTGACCCTGGGACTCCCGGAGAGACCCAGTACTTC.

The genes are TRBV3-1 (or the pseudogene TRBV3-2) and TRBJ2-5; no definite D call. The CDR3 sequence is 14 residues long. The V gene lost 1 base and the J gene lost 4 bases, with 10 bases spanning the gap. Germline CDR1 reads LGHDT; CDR2 reads YNNKEL (reference sequence). This chain's CDR3 is CASSQGLARETQYF. The CDR3 nucleotides are TGTGCCAGCAGCCAAGGGTTAGCAAGAGAGACCCAGTACTTC.

The rearrangement joins TRBV5-1 to TRBJ2-3; TRBD2 aligns across 9 bases. The germline gives CDR1 SGHRS, CDR2 YFSETQ. The CDR3 covers 16 residues. V lost 1 base and J lost 0; bases outside the gene matches: 3. The CDR3 reads CASSLRLAASTDTQYF. The CDR3 DNA follows: TGCGCCAGCAGCTTGAGACTAGCGGCTAGCACAGATACGCAGTATTTT.

The genes are TRBV24-1 and TRBJ1-2; unclear D gene. V lost 9 bases to trimming and J lost 3 bases, with 22 bases between them. The CDR3 contains 16 residues. Germline V lookup: CDR1 KGHDR, CDR2 SFDVKD. For the CDR3, the DNA is TGTGCCACCCACTTAAGAGGGAATGGGTCCGACTATGGCTACACCTTC. Amino acids: CATHLRGNGSDYGYTF.

This sequence joins TRBV19 and TRBJ2-3; maybe TRBD2 (6 bases). V lost 3 bases to trimming and J lost 5 bases, with 15 bases between them. Germline CDR1 is LNHDA and CDR2 is SQIVND (reference sequence). This CDR3 contains 15 residues. CDR3 in amino acids: CASSITGTYEDTQYF. CDR3 nucleotides: TGTGCCAGTAGTATCACCGGGACTTATGAAGATACGCAGTATTTT.

This clone occurred a few times. The DNA of the CDR3 is TGTGCCAGCAGCCGGGATCAAGGGACAGGGGCGGACGAGCAGTACTTC. Protein: CASSRDQGTGADEQYF. The chain uses TRBV4-2 and TRBJ2-7, with 10 bases matching TRBD1. The V gene end was trimmed by 4 bases and the J gene end by 5 bases; junction bases not matched to a gene: 11. This CDR3 has 16 amino acids. CDR1 and CDR2 from the germline V gene are LGHNA and YNFKEQ.

To note about this clone: At one end, the junction sequence differs from germline, possibly due to a read error. This chain connects TRBV12-3 or TRBV12-4 to TRBJ2-7, with TRBD1 as a possible D gene (6 bases). This CDR3 region has 12 residues. The CDR3 sequence: CASSFPRGVRNF. CDR3 coding DNA: TGTGCCAGCAGTTTTCCCAGGGGAGTTCGGAACTTC.

This clone was recorded only once. The chain carries TRBV2 and TRBJ1-1, with no clear D. Per germline, CDR1 SNHLY and CDR2 FYNNEI. V was clipped by 8 bases and J by 4 bases, with 14 bases between them. The CDR3 has 13 amino acids. This CDR3 is CASWARRSTEAFF. CDR3 nucleotide sequence: TGTGCCAGCTGGGCCCGGAGGTCCACTGAAGCTTTCTTT.

This clone has just a few counts. The chain has TRBV29-1 and TRBJ1-1; no clear D gene. V gave up 8 bases and J gave up 1 base, with 11 bases separating them. CDR1 and CDR2 from the germline V gene are SQVTM and ANQGSEA. This CDR3 is 12 amino acids long. The CDR3 is CSISSGNTEAFF. CDR3 DNA sequence: TGCAGCATATCCTCAGGGAACACTGAAGCTTTCTTT.

The rearrangement links TRBV3-1 (or the pseudogene TRBV3-2) to TRBJ2-3; tentatively, D is TRBD1 (6 bases). Trimming took off 3 bases at V and 0 bases at J, with 13 bases between the two ends. Germline loops: CDR1 LGHDT, CDR2 YNNKEL (reference sequence). CDR3 length: 16 amino acids. The CDR3 bases are TGTGCCAGCAGCCAGGAAGGACAGCTGAGCACAGATACGCAGTATTTT. Translation: CASSQEGQLSTDTQYF.

The V call is TRBV5-1, the J call TRBJ1-6, with 8 bases that match TRBD1. The CDR3 is made up of 16 amino acids. V gave up 0 bases and J gave up 7 bases; unmatched junction bases: 6. Germline CDR1 is SGHRS and CDR2 is YFSETQ. The CDR3 loop is CASSLGTGRGNSPLHF. CDR3 nucleotides: TGCGCCAGCAGCTTGGGGACAGGGCGAGGGAATTCACCCCTCCACTTT.

The CDR3 here is CASSPPGQDNEKLFF. The CDR3 coding sequence is TGTGCCAGCAGTCCGCCGGGACAGGATAATGAAAAACTGTTTTTT. The chain carries TRBV6-5 and TRBJ1-4, with 8 bases matching TRBD1. With 5 bases clipped from V and 4 bases from J, the junction kept 6 bases outside the gene matches. The CDR3 sequence is 15 residues long. CDR1 and CDR2 from the germline V gene are MNHEY and SVGAGI.